This TCR beta chain was identified in a study of T cells in localized non-small cell lung cancer. Study conclusions and caveats: There were a median roughly 59 of the top 100 tumor clones appearing in adjacent lung. Longer overall survival was associated with a higher density of T cells in the blood.

The method was immunoSEQ multiplex PCR; TCRdb's version includes in-frame clones alone and lacks a portion of them. The top ten hold about 18% of the sample, which has tens of thousands of clones, over 80% seen once. The V and J ends lost 0 bases and 4 bases respectively, with 11 bases between them. CDR1 and CDR2 (germline): SGDLS, YYNGEE. CDR3 size: 15 residues. With regard to this clone: Its target is unknown.

The receptor was derived from a man aged 35 to 69 with stage III lung adenocarcinoma. This chain uses TRBV9 with TRBJ1-5; D ambiguous. The sequencing here drew on peripheral blood mononuclear cells, taken before any cancer treatment. CDR3 bases: TGTGCCAGCAGCGTAGGGGCAGGCCGGAATCAGCCCCAGCATTTT. Its translation: CASSVGAGRNQPQHF.